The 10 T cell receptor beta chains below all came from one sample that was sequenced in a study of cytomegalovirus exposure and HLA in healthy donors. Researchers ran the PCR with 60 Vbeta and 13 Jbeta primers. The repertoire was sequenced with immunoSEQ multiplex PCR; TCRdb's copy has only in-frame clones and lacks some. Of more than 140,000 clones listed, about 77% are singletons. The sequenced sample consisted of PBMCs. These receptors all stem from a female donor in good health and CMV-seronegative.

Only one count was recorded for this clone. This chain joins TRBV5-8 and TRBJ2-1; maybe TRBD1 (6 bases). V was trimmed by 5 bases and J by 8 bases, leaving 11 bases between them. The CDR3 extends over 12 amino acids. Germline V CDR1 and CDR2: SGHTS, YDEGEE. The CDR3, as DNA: TGTGCCAGCAGTAGGGGGTTTCATGAGCAGTTCTTC. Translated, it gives CASSRGFHEQFF. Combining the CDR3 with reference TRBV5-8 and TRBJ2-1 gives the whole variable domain EAGVTQSPTHLIKTRGQQATLRCSPISGHTSVYWYQQALGLGLQFLLWYDEGEERNRGNFPPRFSGRQFPNYSSELNVNALELEDSALYLCASSRGFHEQFFGPGTRLTVL.

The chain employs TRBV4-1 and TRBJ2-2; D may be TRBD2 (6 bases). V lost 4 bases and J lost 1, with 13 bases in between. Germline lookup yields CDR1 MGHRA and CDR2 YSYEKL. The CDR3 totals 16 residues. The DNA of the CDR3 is TGCGCCAGCAGCCCACTCCTCGGGGGGAACACCGGGGAGCTGTTTTTT. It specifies CASSPLLGGNTGELFF.

The CDR3 DNA follows: TGTGCCAGCAGCACCAGGACAAGCACCTACGAGCAGTACTTC. Encoded protein: CASSTRTSTYEQYF. The chain carries TRBV7-9 and TRBJ2-7, with D perhaps matching TRBD1 (5 bases). V lost 5 bases to trimming and J lost 2 bases, with 13 bases between them. The CDR3 has 14 amino acids. Germline CDR1 and CDR2: SEHNR and FQNEAQ (reference sequence).

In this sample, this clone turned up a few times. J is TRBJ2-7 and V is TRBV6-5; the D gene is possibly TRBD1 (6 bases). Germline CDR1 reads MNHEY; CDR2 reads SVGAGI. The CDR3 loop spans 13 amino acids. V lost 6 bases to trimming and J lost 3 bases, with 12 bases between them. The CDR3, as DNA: TGTGCCAGCAGCTCCGGGACAATCTACGAGCAGTACTTC. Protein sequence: CASSSGTIYEQYF.

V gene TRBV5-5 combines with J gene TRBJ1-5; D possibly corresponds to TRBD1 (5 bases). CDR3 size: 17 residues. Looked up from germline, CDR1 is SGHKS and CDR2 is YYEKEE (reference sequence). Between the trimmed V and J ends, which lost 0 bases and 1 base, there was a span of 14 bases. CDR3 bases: TGTGCCAGCAGCTTGGTCATAGGACAACTAAGCAATCAGCCCCAGCATTTT. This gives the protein CASSLVIGQLSNQPQHF.

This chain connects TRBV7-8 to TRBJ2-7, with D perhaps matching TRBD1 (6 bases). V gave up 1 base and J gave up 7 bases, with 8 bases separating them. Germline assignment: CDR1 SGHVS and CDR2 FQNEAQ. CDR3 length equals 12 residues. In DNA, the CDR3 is TGTGCCAGCAGCTTAGGAACAGGGGAGCAGTACTTC. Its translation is CASSLGTGEQYF.

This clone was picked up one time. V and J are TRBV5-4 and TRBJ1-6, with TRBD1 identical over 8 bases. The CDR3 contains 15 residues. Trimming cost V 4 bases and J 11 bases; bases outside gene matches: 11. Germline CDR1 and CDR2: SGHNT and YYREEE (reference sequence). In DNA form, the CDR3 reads TGTGCCAGCAGCGCCGCCGGGGCAGGGGGCACACCCCTCCACTTT. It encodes CASSAAGAGGTPLHF.

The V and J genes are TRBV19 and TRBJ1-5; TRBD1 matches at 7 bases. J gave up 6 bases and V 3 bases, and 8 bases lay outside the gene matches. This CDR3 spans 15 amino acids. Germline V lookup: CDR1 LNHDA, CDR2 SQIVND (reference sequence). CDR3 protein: CASSMPGGGGQPQHF. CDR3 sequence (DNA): TGTGCCAGTAGTATGCCAGGGGGAGGCGGTCAGCCCCAGCATTTT.

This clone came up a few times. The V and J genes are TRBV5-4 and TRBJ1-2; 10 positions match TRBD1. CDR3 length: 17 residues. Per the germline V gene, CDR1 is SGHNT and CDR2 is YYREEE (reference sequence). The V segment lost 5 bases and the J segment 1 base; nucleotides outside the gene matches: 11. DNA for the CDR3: TGTGCCAGCAGTCCTATACCAGACAGGGGGCTTAACTATGGCTACACCTTC. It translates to CASSPIPDRGLNYGYTF.

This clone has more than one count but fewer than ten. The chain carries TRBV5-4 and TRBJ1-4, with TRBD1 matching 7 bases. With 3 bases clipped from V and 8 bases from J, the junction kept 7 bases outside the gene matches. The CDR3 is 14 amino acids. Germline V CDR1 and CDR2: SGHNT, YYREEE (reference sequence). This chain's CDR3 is CASSSHRGEEKLFF. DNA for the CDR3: TGTGCCAGCAGCTCACACAGGGGTGAGGAAAAACTGTTTTTT.